This T cell receptor (beta chain) appears in the sequencing data of a study of PD-L1 blockade in urothelial cancer. The overall study: About 90% of the roughly 29 patients comprised males who had bladder-origin urothelial cancer.

The germline V gene encodes CDR1 KGHSH and CDR2 LQKENI. The V and J ends lost 3 bases and 2 bases respectively, with 10 bases between them. CDR3 length: 14 residues. Every PCR received spiked-in synthetic TCR analog templates. The table came from immunoSEQ multiplex PCR; TCRdb's copy has only in-frame clones and leaves some out. Of 40,000 to 55,000 clones in the sample, over 75% were seen once. The chain employs TRBV18 and TRBJ1-1; no firm D call. This clonotype originated in a man aged 35-49 years with urothelial cancer. Sequences were derived from PBMCs, sampled around atezolizumab (anti-PD-L1) treatment. The CDR3 bases are TGTGCCAGCTCACCGGGGAGAGATAACACTGAAGCTTTCTTT. Translation: CASSPGRDNTEAFF.